The 15 T cell receptor beta chains in this list originate from one sample, sequenced in a study of blood T cell repertoires in COVID-19. Here immunoSEQ multiplex PCR was the method, and the copy in TCRdb shows in-frame clones only, minus some. The sample contains around 230,000 clones, roughly 80% of which appear only once. Material for sequencing was peripheral blood. Receptors originate from an elderly woman with acute or convalescent COVID-19.

Here the CDR3 DNA reads TGTGCCAGTAGGCGGGCGGACCCGAGCGATTCACCCCTCCACTTT. Translation: CASRRADPSDSPLHF. The chain combines TRBV19 with TRBJ1-6; D unclear. CDR1 and CDR2 from the germline V gene are LNHDA and SQIVND (reference sequence). Trimming removed 6 bases from V and 8 bases from J, with 17 bases in between. This CDR3 contains 15 residues. The whole variable domain, filled in from reference TRBV19 and TRBJ1-6, reads DGGITQSPKYLFRKEGQNVTLSCEQNLNHDAMYWYRQDPGQGLRLIYYSQIVNDFQKGDIAEGYSVSREKKESFPLTVTSAQKNPTAFYLCASRRADPSDSPLHFGNGTRLTVT.

J is TRBJ1-2 and V is TRBV18, with 8 nucleotides matching TRBD1. Trimming took 3 bases from V and 8 from J; bases not matched to a gene: 14. The CDR3 covers 16 residues. Germline assignment: CDR1 KGHSH and CDR2 LQKENI. The CDR3 nucleotides are TGTGCCAGCTCACCCGGACAGGGAATAAACCAAGGAGGCTACACCTTC. Translated, it gives CASSPGQGINQGGYTF. Complete variable domain (other parts from reference TRBV18 and TRBJ1-2): NAGVMQNPRHLVRRRGQEARLRCSPMKGHSHVYWYRQLPEEGLKFMVYLQKENIIDESGMPKERFSAEFPKEGPSILRIQQVVRGDSAAYFCASSPGQGINQGGYTFGSGTRLTVV.

J is TRBJ2-7 and V is TRBV7-2, with D tentatively TRBD1 (8 bases). Germline lookup yields CDR1 SGHTA and CDR2 FQGNSA. The CDR3 spans 15 residues. Trimming removed 5 bases from V and 3 bases from J, with 17 bases in between. CDR3 loop: CASSPHRGGGYEQYF. CDR3 DNA: TGTGCCAGCAGCCCCCACAGGGGGGGAGGCTACGAGCAGTACTTC.

The CDR3 region has the DNA TGTGCCAGCAAAGCCCGGCGGGGGGATACGGGTTCGCAGTATTTT. Protein product: CASKARRGDTGSQYF. The J gene is TRBJ2-3, the V gene TRBV2, with 8 bases aligning to TRBD2. J lost 10 bases, V lost 7 bases, and 16 bases had no gene match. The CDR3 spans 15 residues. Germline V gene lookup returns CDR1 SNHLY and CDR2 FYNNEI.

The V and J genes are TRBV7-9 and TRBJ2-1, with 7 bases matching TRBD1. In germline, CDR1 is SEHNR, CDR2 FQNEAQ (reference sequence). The CDR3 length is 15 residues. The V gene end was trimmed by 3 bases and the J gene end by 0 bases; junction bases not matched to a gene: 2. The CDR3 DNA reads as TGTGCCAGCAGCTTTAAGGGGGCCTCCTACAATGAGCAGTTCTTC. Translated, it gives CASSFKGASYNEQFF.

This chain links TRBV2 with TRBJ2-2; D is perhaps TRBD2 (7 bases). Germline-derived CDR1 and CDR2 are SNHLY and FYNNEI. V was trimmed by 7 bases and J by 5 bases, leaving 20 bases between them. CDR3 length: 16 amino acids. CDR3 in amino acids: CASTRRGAGGTGELFF. The DNA of the CDR3 is TGTGCCAGCACCCGCCGGGGGGCAGGTGGGACCGGGGAGCTGTTTTTT. Full variable domain (outside the CDR3, taken from reference TRBV2 and TRBJ2-2): EPEVTQTPSHQVTQMGQEVILRCVPISNHLYFYWYRQILGQKVEFLVSFYNNEISEKSEIFDDQFSVERPDGSNFTLKIRSTKLEDSAMYFCASTRRGAGGTGELFFGEGSRLTVL.

The gene calls are TRBV15 and TRBJ1-1, with 9 bases fitting TRBD1. This CDR3 region has 19 residues. Germline loops: CDR1 LNHNV, CDR2 YYDKDF (reference sequence). V trimming: 0 bases; J trimming: 0 bases; junction bases outside the gene matches: 11. The chain's CDR3 is CATSRDVWGQGRMNTEAFF. The CDR3 nucleotides read TGTGCCACCAGCAGAGATGTGTGGGGACAGGGTAGGATGAACACTGAAGCTTTCTTT.

In its sample, this clone was seen a few times. The chain recombines TRBV5-4 with TRBJ1-4; perhaps TRBD1 as D (5 bases). V dropped 4 bases and J dropped 0 bases, with 10 bases sitting between them. The CDR3 spans 15 residues. The germline gives CDR1 SGHNT, CDR2 YYREEE (reference sequence). The CDR3 loop is CASSRDYSTNEKLFF. CDR3 nucleotide sequence: TGTGCCAGCAGCAGGGACTATTCAACTAATGAAAAACTGTTTTTT.

A single count supports this clone. Other DNA sequences in this specimen translate into the identical CDR3. The CDR3 DNA follows: TGTGCCAGCAGCTTATCGGGGGATCAGCCCCAGCATTTT. Amino acid sequence: CASSLSGDQPQHF. J is TRBJ1-5 and V is TRBV5-6; possibly TRBD1 for D (5 bases). Trimming took 2 bases from V and 5 from J, leaving 8 bases between them. In germline, CDR1 is SGHDT, CDR2 YYEEEE. This CDR3 spans 13 amino acids.

The chain combines TRBV6-5 with TRBJ1-3, with D unclear. There are 13 residues in the CDR3. Per germline, CDR1 MNHEY and CDR2 SVGAGI. The germline V and J ends were trimmed by 6 bases and 4 bases, with 10 bases remaining between them. The CDR3 protein is CASRSSPGNTIYF. The CDR3 nucleotides read TGTGCCAGCAGATCCTCCCCGGGAAACACCATATATTTT.

The J gene is TRBJ1-2, the V gene TRBV12-3 or TRBV12-4; 7 bases are a match to TRBD1. V was pared by 3 bases and J by 8 bases, with 6 bases of the junction left unmatched. The CDR3 is 13 amino acids. CDR3 sequence: CASSFRQGAGYTF. The CDR3 coding sequence is TGTGCCAGCAGTTTCCGACAGGGAGCAGGCTACACCTTC.

This clone was observed a single time. CDR3 in amino acids: CSVEEGGARFF. CDR3 coding DNA: TGCAGCGTTGAAGAGGGAGGGGCCCGTTTCTTT. The chain uses TRBV29-1 and TRBJ1-1, with D tentatively TRBD1 (5 bases). CDR1 is SQVTM and CDR2 is ANQGSEA in the germline V gene. Trimming shortened V by 0 bases and J by 13 bases, and 12 bases separated the two germline ends. The CDR3 has 11 residues.

V and J are TRBV28 and TRBJ2-3; the match to TRBD2 covers 7 bases. Germline loops: CDR1 MDHEN, CDR2 SYDVKM. The CDR3 consists of 15 residues. With V trimmed by 4 bases and J by 5 bases, 9 bases remained unmatched. The CDR3 DNA is TGTGCCAGCAGTTACGGCAGCGGGGTAGTAGATACGCAGTATTTT. Translation gives CASSYGSGVVDTQYF.

The V and J genes are TRBV28 and TRBJ2-5; 8 bases are a match to TRBD1. Germline V gene data show CDR1 as MDHEN and CDR2 as SYDVKM. The CDR3 contains 16 residues. J lost 5 bases, V lost 5 bases, and 13 bases had no gene match. The DNA for the CDR3 is TGTGCCAGCAGTGTAGGGGACAGGACCTACCTGGAGACCCAGTACTTC. This codes for CASSVGDRTYLETQYF.

The V call is TRBV2, the J call TRBJ1-4; TRBD1 is a possible D gene (6 bases). CDR1 is SNHLY, CDR2 FYNNEI, per germline. The V end lost 8 bases, the J end lost 3 bases, and 13 bases lay between the germline ends. CDR3 length: 14 amino acids. The CDR3 sequence is CASRTTGPNEKLFF. The CDR3 DNA sequence: TGTGCCAGCCGTACTACAGGGCCTAATGAAAAACTGTTTTTT. The full variable domain, completed using reference TRBV2 and TRBJ1-4, is EPEVTQTPSHQVTQMGQEVILRCVPISNHLYFYWYRQILGQKVEFLVSFYNNEISEKSEIFDDQFSVERPDGSNFTLKIRSTKLEDSAMYFCASRTTGPNEKLFFGSGTQLSVL.